These T cell receptor beta chains were read from a single sample in a study of T cells in Graves' hyperthyroidism and ophthalmopathy. TCRdb recomputed calls from the multiplex PCR reads with MiXCR, one row per CDR3 protein. The sample lists 540,000 or so distinct CDR3 sequences, approximately 14% occurring once. The sample comprised blood. Receptors were obtained from a woman in her thirties with Graves' hyperthyroidism. CDR3s include the opening cysteine and the closing phenylalanine or tryptophan. D genes are given only for firm matches. Clone size appears in some rows only: once, few, many, or a class for an expanded clone.

clone_size d_call j_call v_call cdr3_nt cdr3_aa
NA NA TRBJ2-1 TRBV4-1 TGCGCCAGCAGCCAAGATCCGGGGACTCTCCCCGGCCATGAGCAGTTCTTC CASSQDPGTLPGHEQFF
NA NA TRBJ1-5 TRBV11-2 TGTGCCAGCAGCTTTGGGGGGGGCAATAATCAGCCCCAGCATTTT CASSFGGGNNQPQHF
many TRBD1 TRBJ2-7 TRBV27 TGTGCCAGCAGTCCCTCCGGGACAGGGGGCGCATACGAGCAGTACTTC CASSPSGTGGAYEQYF
many NA TRBJ1-1 TRBV27 TGTGCCAGCAGCACTGGGAATTCGGTCATGAACACTGAAGCTTTCTTT CASSTGNSVMNTEAFF
NA NA TRBJ1-5 TRBV4-1 TGCGCCAGCAGCCAAGCCCTGGTGGGGAATCAGCCCCAGCATTTT CASSQALVGNQPQHF
few TRBD1 TRBJ1-2 TRBV27 TGTGCCAGCAGTCGCCCAGGACAGGGCTATGGTGGCTACACCTTC CASSRPGQGYGGYTF
many TRBD1 TRBJ2-2 TRBV20-1 TGCAGTGCTAGGGAAGGGACAGGGGGCATCACCGGGGAGCTGTTTTTT CSAREGTGGITGELFF
NA NA TRBJ1-3 TRBV29-1 TGCAGCGTGACCGCTGAAATAGGAAACACCATATATTTT CSVTAEIGNTIYF
many NA TRBJ2-2 TRBV5-6 TGTGCCAGCAGTGTTGTAGGGATAGGCGCCGGGGAGCTGTTTTTT CASSVVGIGAGELFF
NA NA TRBJ2-1 TRBV19 TGTGCCAGTAGTGCGGGACTCCTCAATGAGCAGTTCTTC CASSAGLLNEQFF
few TRBD2 TRBJ2-3 TRBV27 TGTGCCAGCAGTGGCCTAGCGGGACTAGGCACAGATACGCAGTATTTT CASSGLAGLGTDTQYF
few NA TRBJ1-6 TRBV2 TGTGCCAGCACCCTGGGTAGGCCGGATAATTCACCCCTCCACTTT CASTLGRPDNSPLHF
many TRBD1 TRBJ2-7 TRBV12-3/TRBV12-4 TGTGCCAGCAGTTGGTACGGGACAGCTTACGAGCAGTACTTC CASSWYGTAYEQYF
many TRBD2 TRBJ2-5 TRBV15 TGTGCCACCAGCAGAGATCGAGCGGGAGCAGAGACCCAGTACTTC CATSRDRAGAETQYF
NA NA TRBJ2-7 TRBV5-1 TGCGCCAGCAGCTTGGTCGCAGGACTCTTGGGATACGAGCAGTACTTC CASSLVAGLLGYEQYF
many NA TRBJ2-5 TRBV3-1 TGTGCCAGCACCCAAGTTGGGGGTTCGGAGACCCAGTACTTC CASTQVGGSETQYF
few TRBD2 TRBJ2-1 TRBV19 TGTGCCAGTAGTATTATGCCTAGCGGGAGAACTTACAATGAGCAGTTCTTC CASSIMPSGRTYNEQFF
many TRBD1 TRBJ2-2 TRBV6-1 TGTGCCAGCAGTGAAAGTCTCTGGCTTCGGACAGGGGACACGAACACCGGGGAGCTGTTTTTT CASSESLWLRTGDTNTGELFF
NA NA TRBJ1-1 TRBV18 TGTGCCAGCTCACGGATGGAGATACTGAACACTGAAGCTTTCTTT CASSRMEILNTEAFF
many NA TRBJ2-7 TRBV7-2 TGTGCCAGCAGGCCAGGGGTCGCCGCCTACGAGCAGTACTTC CASRPGVAAYEQYF
few NA TRBJ2-5 TRBV4-3 TGCGCCAGCAGCCAGGCGTTGATCATGGAAGAGACCCAGTACTTC CASSQALIMEETQYF
NA NA TRBJ1-6 TRBV2 TGTGCCAGCAGCCGGGAGCCTAATTCACCCCTCCACTTT CASSREPNSPLHF
NA NA TRBJ2-7 TRBV12-5 TGTGCTAGTGGTTTAAGCATCCGACTTTCCTACGAGCAGTACTTC CASGLSIRLSYEQYF
few TRBD2 TRBJ2-7 TRBV3-1 TGTGCCAGCAGCCAAGAGCTTGGCGGAAGCGGGAGGGCCGTTTCAGAAAACGAGCAGTACTTC CASSQELGGSGRAVSENEQYF
NA NA TRBJ2-1 TRBV6-1 TGTGCCAGCAGTGAACGGGGTAGCGGTTACAATGAGCAGTTCTTC CASSERGSGYNEQFF
NA TRBD2 TRBJ2-1 TRBV20-1 TGCAGTGCTCCCAATGGACTAGCGGGAGGGGGAGGGACCTACAATGAGCAGTTCTTC CSAPNGLAGGGGTYNEQFF
many NA TRBJ2-7 TRBV18 TGTGCCAGCTCACCAATTCGTGGCTCCTACGAGCAGTACTTC CASSPIRGSYEQYF
few TRBD1 TRBJ2-7 TRBV2 TGTGCCATCAAGCTCGGAACAGGGGACTACGAGCAGTACTTC CAIKLGTGDYEQYF
few NA TRBJ2-7 TRBV10-2 TGCGCCAGCAGGTACGGACTATTCCTCTACGAGCAGTACTTC CASRYGLFLYEQYF
few NA TRBJ2-1 TRBV7-2 TGTGCCAGCAGCCCGGACACATCCCCCGCTGGGGAGCAGTTCTTC CASSPDTSPAGEQFF
many TRBD1 TRBJ2-7 TRBV30 TGTGCCTGGGGGGACAGAGCCTACGAGCAGTACTTC CAWGDRAYEQYF
NA TRBD2 TRBJ2-1 TRBV3-1 TGTGCCAGCAGCCGGACGGGACTAGCGGGAGTAGATGAGCAGTTCTTC CASSRTGLAGVDEQFF
many TRBD2 TRBJ2-5 TRBV11-2 TGTGCCAGCAGCCTCTGGACTAGCGGGTTCTACTTC CASSLWTSGFYF
NA TRBD2 TRBJ2-7 TRBV15 TGTGCCACCAGCAGAGGACTAGCGGGACTCTACGAGCAGTACTTC CATSRGLAGLYEQYF
NA TRBD1 TRBJ1-4 TRBV6-1 TGTGCCAGCAGCCTATCCCAACCGACAGGGTCAAGAGAAAAACTGTTTTTT CASSLSQPTGSREKLFF
few TRBD1 TRBJ2-3 TRBV29-1 TGCAGCGTGCACACCAAATCAGGGGGCTGGGCAGATACGCAGTATTTT CSVHTKSGGWADTQYF
many NA TRBJ1-4 TRBV30 TGTGCCTGGAGAGCAGGGTCCTCAGGACTGTTTTTT CAWRAGSSGLFF
many NA TRBJ2-1 TRBV7-2 TGTGCCAGCAGCTTAGCGCTGGCGAGCTCCTACAATGAGCAGTTCTTC CASSLALASSYNEQFF
many TRBD1 TRBJ1-1 TRBV30 TGTGCCTGGAACACAGGGGGCCCAAGGACTGAAGCTTTCTTT CAWNTGGPRTEAFF
many NA TRBJ2-7 TRBV5-1 TGCGCCAGCAGCTTGGCCTCGGAGGCGGACTCCTACGAGCAGTACTTC CASSLASEADSYEQYF
many TRBD2 TRBJ2-3 TRBV5-1 TGCGCCAGCAGCGACGGGACTAGCGGCGATACGCAGTATTTT CASSDGTSGDTQYF
NA NA TRBJ2-3 TRBV7-9 TGTGCCAGCAGCTTAGCGGGGGCCCAGACAGATACGCAGTATTTT CASSLAGAQTDTQYF
many NA TRBJ1-2 TRBV6-1 TGTGCCAGCAGTGAAGCGTCAACACGAGCTATGGGCTACACCTTC CASSEASTRAMGYTF
many NA TRBJ1-1 TRBV29-1 TGCAGCGTTGAAGAGGTGATGAACACTGAAGCTTTCTTT CSVEEVMNTEAFF
NA NA TRBJ1-4 TRBV12-3/TRBV12-4 TGTGCCAGCAGTTTTCCGGGGGCCAATGAAAAACTGTTTTTT CASSFPGANEKLFF
many TRBD1 TRBJ1-1 TRBV27 TGTGCCAGCAGGACAGGGCAGAACACTGAAGCTTTCTTT CASRTGQNTEAFF
NA NA TRBJ2-1 TRBV7-9 TGTGCCAGCAGCTTAGCGATTGACAATGAGCAGTTCTTC CASSLAIDNEQFF
NA NA TRBJ2-5 TRBV30 TGTGCCTGGAGTACCCCCAGGGGTGGACAAGAGACCCAGTACTTC CAWSTPRGGQETQYF
NA TRBD2 TRBJ2-4 TRBV10-2 TGCGCCAGCAGTGAGGGGGGCGGGAGGGTCAAAAACATTCAGTACTTC CASSEGGGRVKNIQYF
many TRBD2 TRBJ2-7 TRBV7-2 TGTGCCAGCAGCAGAGAGGGGACTAGCGGGAGGAACGAGCAGTACTTC CASSREGTSGRNEQYF
NA TRBD2 TRBJ2-3 TRBV20-1 TGCAGTGCTAGAGCTTGGTCTAGCGGGATCCCCCCAGATACGCAGTATTTT CSARAWSSGIPPDTQYF
NA NA TRBJ2-1 TRBV29-1 TGCAGCGTTGAAGATCTCGTCGGGCATGAGCAGTTCTTC CSVEDLVGHEQFF
few TRBD2 TRBJ2-3 TRBV7-8 TGTGCCAGCAGCTTAGCGACCGCTAGCGGGACGTACACAGATACGCAGTATTTT CASSLATASGTYTDTQYF
few NA TRBJ1-3 TRBV6-1 TGTGCCAGCAGGGGAGGGACCAACGAACTGGGAAACACCATATATTTT CASRGGTNELGNTIYF
many TRBD1 TRBJ1-1 TRBV15 TGTGCCACCAGCCCCCGGACAGGGGGCGCGTCTGAAGCTTTCTTT CATSPRTGGASEAFF